A selection of T cell receptor beta chains follows, all from one sample in a study of identical twins. TCRdb analysed the 5' RACE reads with MiXCR anew, one entry per CDR3 protein. The sample includes approximately 220,000 distinct CDR3 sequences, 6% to 9% of them seen just once. The sample also formed part of further work on yellow fever vaccine responses in identical twins.

Sequencing was performed on memory (CD45RO+) T cells sorted from blood. These receptors all come from a woman under 30 in good health. Both conserved end residues are trimmed from each CDR3.

J	V	CDR3
TRBJ1-2	TRBV25-1	ASSDSLEGSYGYT
TRBJ1-2	TRBV4-2	ASSQDPGGGYGYT
TRBJ2-7	TRBV4-2	ASSQDNEQY
TRBJ1-5	TRBV4-3	ASSQEPNQPQH
TRBJ1-4	TRBV3-1	ASSQGQEDEKLF
TRBJ2-5	TRBV11-2	ASSLGIQETQY
TRBJ2-1	TRBV7-8	ASSFRPSDRFNGEQF
TRBJ2-5	TRBV20-1	SARGRDGRTQY
TRBJ2-7	TRBV6-1	ASSSNRDYSYEQY
TRBJ2-7	TRBV28	ASSFAGGGYEQY
TRBJ1-4	TRBV7-2	ASSLAAGTNEKLF
TRBJ2-1	TRBV7-7	ASSSRGRAPDNEQF
TRBJ2-3	TRBV20-1	SARILGGTQY
TRBJ2-7	TRBV5-1	ASRAWSGSGYEQY
TRBJ2-7	TRBV4-1	ASSQELGTSLGEQY
TRBJ2-7	TRBV4-2	ASSRLAGDEQY
TRBJ1-1	TRBV6-2/TRBV6-3	ASSNTEAF
TRBJ2-1	TRBV5-1	ASSLSGGQYNEQF
TRBJ2-1	TRBV20-1	SALAGWNEQF
TRBJ2-7	TRBV20-1	SAGDRGTAYEQY
TRBJ2-7	TRBV15	ATSRGGENYEQY
TRBJ2-1	TRBV5-1	ASSLAAGARDNEQF
TRBJ1-5	TRBV7-3	ASSFPGYQPQH
TRBJ2-3	TRBV5-1	ASSQNRLAGGGDTQY
TRBJ1-5	TRBV20-1	SALGQGWGYSNQPQH
TRBJ2-1	TRBV6-4	ASSEASGSANNEQF
TRBJ2-2	TRBV7-2	ASSYRLRGQGTTGELF
TRBJ2-7	TRBV5-4	ASSIQGSDEQY
TRBJ1-2	TRBV6-1	ASRPPGQAYGYT
TRBJ2-7	TRBV11-1	ASSLGQGREQY
TRBJ2-3	TRBV20-1	SAQRQGSTDTQY
TRBJ1-4	TRBV6-5	ASSYSGPGIRSTNEKLF
TRBJ1-1	TRBV3-1	ASSQAGMTEAF
TRBJ2-5	TRBV6-2/TRBV6-3	ASMRAHTQPTAISLETQY
TRBJ1-5	TRBV4-3	ASSQAGGNQPQH
TRBJ2-7	TRBV12-3/TRBV12-4	ASSEARGPYEQY
TRBJ2-3	TRBV15	ATSREGQISDTQY
TRBJ1-2	TRBV20-1	SARGGYT
TRBJ2-2	TRBV5-5	ASSPHPLAGEGGELF
TRBJ2-5	TRBV11-2	ASSRGPGPPETQY